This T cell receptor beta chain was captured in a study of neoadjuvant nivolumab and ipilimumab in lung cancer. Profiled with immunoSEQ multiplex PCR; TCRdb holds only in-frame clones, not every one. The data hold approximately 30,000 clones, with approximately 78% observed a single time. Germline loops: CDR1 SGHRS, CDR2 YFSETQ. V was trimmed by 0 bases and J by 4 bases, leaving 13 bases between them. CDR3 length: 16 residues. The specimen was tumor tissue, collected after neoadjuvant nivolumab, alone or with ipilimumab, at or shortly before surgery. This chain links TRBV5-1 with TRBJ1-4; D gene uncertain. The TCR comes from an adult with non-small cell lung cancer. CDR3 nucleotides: TGCGCCAGCAGCTTGGATGGGCCAACTGTTAATGAAAAACTGTTTTTT. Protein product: CASSLDGPTVNEKLFF.